This T cell receptor (beta chain) was found in a study of early T cells in non-severe SARS-CoV-2 infection. Looking at the study overall: Alpha and beta chains were unpaired, from unsorted whole-blood bulk RNA.

This clonotype was recorded a few times. What it recognizes is unknown. Each single cDNA molecule received a unique molecular identifier. TCRdb reanalysed the 5' RACE reads using MiXCR and keeps one entry per CDR3 protein. The repertoire holds 55,000 to 80,000 distinct CDR3 sequences, with more than 7% as singletons. Study conclusions and caveats: Anti-spike CD8 responses were favored in VDJdb matching, and private and CD4 specificities were missed.

The germline V gene encodes CDR1 MNHEY and CDR2 SMNVEV (reference sequence). The CDR3 totals 14 residues. The V and J ends lost 10 bases and 5 bases, in that order; junction bases with no gene match: 12. This specimen consisted of whole blood, obtained at baseline. The receptor was derived from an adult who was a healthcare worker with PCR-confirmed SARS-CoV-2 infection or an uninfected control (not recorded which). V is TRBV27 and J is TRBJ2-5, with 8 bases matching TRBD1. The CDR3 coding sequence is TGTGCCACCTCCCCTTGGACAGGGCGGGAGACCCAGTACTTC. It encodes CATSPWTGRETQYF.